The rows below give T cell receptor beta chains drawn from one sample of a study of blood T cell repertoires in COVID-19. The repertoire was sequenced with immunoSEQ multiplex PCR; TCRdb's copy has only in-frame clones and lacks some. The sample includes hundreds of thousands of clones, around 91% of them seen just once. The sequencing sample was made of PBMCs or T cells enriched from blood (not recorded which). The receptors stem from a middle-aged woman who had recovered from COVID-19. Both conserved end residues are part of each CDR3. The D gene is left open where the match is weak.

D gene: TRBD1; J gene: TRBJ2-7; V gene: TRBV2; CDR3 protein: CASSGNLQGVGYEQYF
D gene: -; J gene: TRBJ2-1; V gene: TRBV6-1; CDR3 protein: CASSERRQGSYNEQFF
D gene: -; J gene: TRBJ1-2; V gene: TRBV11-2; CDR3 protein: CASSSPRGYNYGYTF
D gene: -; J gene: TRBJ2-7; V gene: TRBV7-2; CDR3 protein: CASSLGTGTISYEQYF
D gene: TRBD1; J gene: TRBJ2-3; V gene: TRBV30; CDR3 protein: CAWSVKRWQGATDTQYF
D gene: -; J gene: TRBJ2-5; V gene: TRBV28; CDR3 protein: CASSEGGRAEETQYF
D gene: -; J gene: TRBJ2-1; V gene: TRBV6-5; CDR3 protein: CASRPIAVHEQFF
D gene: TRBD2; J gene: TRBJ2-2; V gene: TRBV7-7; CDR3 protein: CASSPLAGSGTGELFF
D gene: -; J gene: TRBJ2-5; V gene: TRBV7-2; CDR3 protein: CASSLLRGKYQETQYF
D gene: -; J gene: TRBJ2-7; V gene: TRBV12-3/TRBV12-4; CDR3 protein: CASADSYTYEQYF
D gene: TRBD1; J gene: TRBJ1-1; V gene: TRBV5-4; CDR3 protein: CASGAGGQGAATEAFF
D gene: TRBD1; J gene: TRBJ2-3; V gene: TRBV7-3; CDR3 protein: CASSRGTGATDTQYF
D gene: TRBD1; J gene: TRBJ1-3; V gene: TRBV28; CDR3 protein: CASSTPYDRAGNTIYF
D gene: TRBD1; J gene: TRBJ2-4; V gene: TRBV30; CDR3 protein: CASPYPLTGPAKNIQYF
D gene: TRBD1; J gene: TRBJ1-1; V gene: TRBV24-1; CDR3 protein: CAVVDRGAEAFF
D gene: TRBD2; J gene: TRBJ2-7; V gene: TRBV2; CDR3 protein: CASSEGSGRLGYEQYF
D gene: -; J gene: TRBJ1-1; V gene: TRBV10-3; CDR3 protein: CAIKGAGERNTEAFF
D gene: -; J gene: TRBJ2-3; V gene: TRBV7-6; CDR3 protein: CASSLVRTDTQYF
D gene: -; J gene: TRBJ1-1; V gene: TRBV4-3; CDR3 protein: CASSQDPRGGILSEAFF
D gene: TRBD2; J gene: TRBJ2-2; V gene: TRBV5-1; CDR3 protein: CASSPRGGSGGELFF
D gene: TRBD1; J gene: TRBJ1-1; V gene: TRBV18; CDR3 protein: CASSPVPTGANTEAFF
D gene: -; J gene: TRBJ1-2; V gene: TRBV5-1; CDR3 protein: CASSLGLYGYTF
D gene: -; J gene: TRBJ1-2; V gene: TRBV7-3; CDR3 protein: CASSFSGEGYGYTF
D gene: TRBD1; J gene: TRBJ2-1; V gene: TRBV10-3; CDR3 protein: CATGTGASGNEQFF
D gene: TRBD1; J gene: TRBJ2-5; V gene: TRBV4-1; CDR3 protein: CASSRGQGPARVETQYF
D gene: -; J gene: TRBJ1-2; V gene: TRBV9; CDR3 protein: CASSVATANYGYTF
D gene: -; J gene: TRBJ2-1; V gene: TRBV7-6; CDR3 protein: CASSLEPSREQFF
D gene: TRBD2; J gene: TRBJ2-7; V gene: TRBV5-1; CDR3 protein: CASSLDGGTPYEQYF
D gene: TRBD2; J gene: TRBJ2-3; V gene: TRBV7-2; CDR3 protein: CASSQTSGVTDTQYF
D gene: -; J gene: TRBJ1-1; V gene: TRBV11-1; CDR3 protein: CASSLESTRGTEAFF
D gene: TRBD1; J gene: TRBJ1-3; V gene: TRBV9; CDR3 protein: CASSVGQGHGGNTIYF
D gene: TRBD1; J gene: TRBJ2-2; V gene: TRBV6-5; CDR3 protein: CASSHPTGKAGELFF
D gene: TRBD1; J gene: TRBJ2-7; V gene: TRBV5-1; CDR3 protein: CASSLAGGQGAYEQYF
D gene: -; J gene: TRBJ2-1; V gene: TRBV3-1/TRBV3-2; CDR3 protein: CASSQRGGDSSPQFF
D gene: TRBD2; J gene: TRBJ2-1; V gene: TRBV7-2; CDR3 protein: CASSTLGGSYNEQFF
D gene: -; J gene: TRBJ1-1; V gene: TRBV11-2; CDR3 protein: CASSLTGFLDTEAFF
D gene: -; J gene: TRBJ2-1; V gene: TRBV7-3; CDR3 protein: CASSLIGSSEQFF
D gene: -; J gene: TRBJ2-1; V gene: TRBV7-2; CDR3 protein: CASSLALGLGNEQFF
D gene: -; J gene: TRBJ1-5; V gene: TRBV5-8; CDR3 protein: CASSTDSSNQPQHF
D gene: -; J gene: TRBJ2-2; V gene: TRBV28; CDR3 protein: CASMFWGRSTGELFF
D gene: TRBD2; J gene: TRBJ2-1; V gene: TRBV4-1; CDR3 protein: CASSPAGGNGNEQFF
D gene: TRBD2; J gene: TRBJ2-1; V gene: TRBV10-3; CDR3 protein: CAISLAGGLTYNEQFF
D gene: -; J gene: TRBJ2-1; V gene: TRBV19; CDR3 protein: CASNERPRDEQFF
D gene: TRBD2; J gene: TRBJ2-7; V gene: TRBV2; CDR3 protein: CASCVGLVSYEQYF
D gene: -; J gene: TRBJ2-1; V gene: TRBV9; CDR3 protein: CASSVGGSAIYNEQFF
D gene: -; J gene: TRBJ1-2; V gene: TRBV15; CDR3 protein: CATSRGTKGLDGYTF
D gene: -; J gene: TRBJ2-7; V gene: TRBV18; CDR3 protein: CASSPTETYEQYF
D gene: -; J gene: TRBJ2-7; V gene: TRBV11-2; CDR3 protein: CASSYTAETSYEQYF
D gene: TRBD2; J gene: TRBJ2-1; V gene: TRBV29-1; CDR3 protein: CSVLLAGRENNEQFF
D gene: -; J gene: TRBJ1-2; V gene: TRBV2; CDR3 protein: CAIFGNPPSYGYTF